Each of the 11 T cell receptor beta chains below was sequenced from the same sample in a study of molecular identifiers for immune sequencing clone quantification (dated by TCRdb to 2016 to 2019). Libraries were prepared through PCR. Data came from a NextSeq 500. TCRdb reanalyzed the raw reads on its own, using fastp at Q25 for trimming and MiXCR for clone calling, and kept in-frame beta chains. Rows with one shared CDR3 protein collapse into an entry with the most common genes and DNA. The sample data list approximately 550,000 distinct CDR3 sequences, and 25% of these were observed just once. The top ten hold about 0.75% of the sample. Sequencing input: naive CD8+ T cells from blood, with Jurkat cell RNA spiked in. The sample's cell subset or site label is to be understood as: FACS-sorted CD8+CD4-CCR7+CD45RA+ naive T cells. The receptor set was obtained from a human donor in good health. Some libraries in this study had Jurkat cell RNA spiked in.

This clonotype occurred a few times. The J gene is TRBJ1-2, the V gene TRBV2; 8 bases are shared with TRBD1. Per germline, CDR1 SNHLY and CDR2 FYNNEI. This CDR3 contains 12 residues. V lost 4 bases to trimming and J lost 5 bases; unmatched junction nucleotides: 0. The CDR3 reads CASSGQGYGYTF. The CDR3 coding sequence is TGTGCCAGCAGTGGACAGGGGTATGGCTACACCTTC. The entire variable domain, with the rest obtained from reference TRBV2 and TRBJ1-2, is as follows: EPEVTQTPSHQVTQMGQEVILRCVPISNHLYFYWYRQILGQKVEFLVSFYNNEISEKSEIFDDQFSVERPDGSNFTLKIRSTKLEDSAMYFCASSGQGYGYTFGSGTRLTVV.

In its sample, this clonotype was seen many times. The chain employs TRBV29-1 and TRBJ2-3; tentatively, D is TRBD2 (6 bases). Trimming pared 4 bases from V and 0 bases from J, leaving 14 bases between. CDR1 and CDR2 (germline): SQVTM, ANQGSEA. This CDR3 has 15 amino acids. The CDR3 reads CSVVLAYLSTDTQYF. Written as DNA, the CDR3 is TGCAGCGTTGTTCTAGCGTACCTTAGCACAGATACGCAGTATTTT.

This clonotype showed up just once. Possible read error: a much larger clone is one base away. This sequence joins TRBV25-1 and TRBJ2-7; 7 positions match TRBD1. The germline gives CDR1 MGHDK, CDR2 SYGVNS. The CDR3 has 14 amino acids. V lost 1 base, J lost 5 bases, and 5 bases stayed unmatched. Here the CDR3 reads CASSEWDSTNEQYF. CDR3 DNA: TGTGCCAGCAGTGAATGGGACAGTACCAACGAGCAGTACTTC.

The V and J genes are TRBV7-6 and TRBJ1-1; D gene unclear. Trimming removed 0 bases at V and 4 bases at J, with 18 bases between. The germline CDR1 and CDR2 sequences are SGHVS and FNYEAQ. The CDR3 is 17 amino acids. As DNA, the CDR3 is TGTGCCAGCAGCTTAGCCCCGGGCCCCATAGTGAGCACTGAAGCTTTCTTT. Its translation is CASSLAPGPIVSTEAFF.

About this clonotype itself: Since a much larger clone is just one base distant, this may be a read error. This rearrangement joins TRBV29-1 to TRBJ2-2, with TRBD1 matching 8 bases. Germline CDR1 SQVTM, CDR2 ANQGSEA. This CDR3 has 16 residues. The CDR3 reads CSVEDRTGMNTGELSF. The CDR3 DNA reads as TGCAGCGTTGAAGATCGGACAGGGATGAACACCGGGGAGCTGTCTTTT.

In this sample, this clonotype turned up many times. This chain links TRBV6-2 or TRBV6-3 with TRBJ2-5; the match to TRBD2 covers 8 bases. With V trimmed by 6 bases and J by 2 bases, 8 bases remained unmatched. The CDR3 loop spans 15 amino acids. Per germline, CDR1 MNHEY and CDR2 SVGEGT. The CDR3 reads CASRRIAGLQETQYF. In DNA form, the CDR3 reads TGTGCCAGCAGACGGATAGCGGGGCTTCAAGAGACCCAGTACTTC.

A word on this clonotype: This sequence may be a read error, since a much larger clone differs from it by one base. In DNA, the CDR3 is TGCAGCGTTGAAAAAGGACAGGGGCCGAACGCTTTCTTT. Its protein product is CSVEKGQGPNAFF. This sequence joins TRBV29-1 and TRBJ1-1; TRBD1 matches 9 bases. CDR1 is SQVTM and CDR2 is ANQGSEA in the germline V gene. V was pared by 2 bases and J by 11 bases, with 9 bases of the junction left unmatched. The CDR3 covers 13 residues.

This clonotype was seen a handful of times. The rearrangement links TRBV7-3 to TRBJ2-7, with D possibly being TRBD2 (5 bases). The germline gives CDR1 SGHTA, CDR2 FQGTGA. The CDR3 is 13 residues long. V lost 1 base and J lost 5, with 9 bases in between. CDR3 region: CASSLILADEQYF. The CDR3 DNA sequence: TGTGCCAGCAGCTTAATCCTAGCCGACGAGCAGTACTTC.

This clonotype showed up just a few times. The chain has TRBV5-8 and TRBJ1-1; 8 positions match TRBD1. Germline trimming cut 0 bases from V and 10 bases from J; bases unmatched to any gene: 14. Per the germline V gene, CDR1 is SGHTS and CDR2 is YDEGEE. The CDR3 covers 16 residues. CDR3 protein: CASSLGGLTGGSVAFF. The CDR3 nucleotides are TGTGCCAGCAGCTTGGGGGGGCTAACAGGGGGAAGTGTAGCTTTCTTT.

This clonotype was observed a handful of times. The rearrangement uses TRBV7-9 and TRBJ2-2, with D perhaps TRBD1 (6 bases). Trimming shortened V by 5 bases and J by 5 bases, and 18 bases separated the two germline ends. The CDR3 spans 16 residues. CDR1 is SEHNR and CDR2 is FQNEAQ in the germline V gene (reference sequence). CDR3 sequence reads: CASSPPRGRGTGELFF. As DNA, the CDR3 is TGTGCCAGCAGCCCCCCCAGGGGACGGGGAACCGGGGAGCTGTTTTTT.

The V gene is TRBV29-1, the J gene TRBJ2-7; 10 bases line up with TRBD2. From germline, CDR1 is SQVTM and CDR2 ANQGSEA. The CDR3 has 16 amino acids. V lost 2 bases, J lost 1 base, and 8 bases stayed unmatched. The CDR3 DNA reads as TGCAGCGTTGAACTACGCCTAGCGGGAGTATCCTACGAGCAGTACTTC. It encodes CSVELRLAGVSYEQYF.